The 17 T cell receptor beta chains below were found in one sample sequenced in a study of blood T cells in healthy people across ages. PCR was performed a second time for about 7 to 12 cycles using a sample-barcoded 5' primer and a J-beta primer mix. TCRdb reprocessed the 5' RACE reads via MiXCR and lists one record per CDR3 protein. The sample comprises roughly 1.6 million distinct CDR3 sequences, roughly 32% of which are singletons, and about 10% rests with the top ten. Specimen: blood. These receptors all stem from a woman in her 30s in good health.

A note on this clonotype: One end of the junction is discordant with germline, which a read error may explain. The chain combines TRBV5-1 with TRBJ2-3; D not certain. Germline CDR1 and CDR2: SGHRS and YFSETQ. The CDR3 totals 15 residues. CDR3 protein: CTSSLARMATDTQYF. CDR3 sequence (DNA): TGCACCAGCAGCTTGGCACGGATGGCTACAGATACGCAGTATTTT.

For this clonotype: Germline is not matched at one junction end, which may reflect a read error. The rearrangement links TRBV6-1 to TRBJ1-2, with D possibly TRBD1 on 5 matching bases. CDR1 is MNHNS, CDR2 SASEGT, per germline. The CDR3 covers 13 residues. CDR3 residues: CTSRGDADYGYTF. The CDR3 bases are TGTACCAGCAGAGGGGACGCCGACTATGGCTACACCTTC.

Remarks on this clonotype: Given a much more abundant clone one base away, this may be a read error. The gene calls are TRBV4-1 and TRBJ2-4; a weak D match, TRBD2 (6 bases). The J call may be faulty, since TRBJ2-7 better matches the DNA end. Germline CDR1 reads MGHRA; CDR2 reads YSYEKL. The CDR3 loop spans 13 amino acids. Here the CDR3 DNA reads TGCGCCGGCAGCTCTAGGTTGGAGGGCGAGCAGTACTTC. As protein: CAGSSRLEGEQYF.

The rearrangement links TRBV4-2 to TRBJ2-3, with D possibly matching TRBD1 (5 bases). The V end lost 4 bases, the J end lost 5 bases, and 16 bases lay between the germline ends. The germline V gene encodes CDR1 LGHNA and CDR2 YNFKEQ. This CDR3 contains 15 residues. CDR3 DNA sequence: TGTGCCAGCAGCCTAACAAGCAGGGATCGAGATACGCAGTATTTT. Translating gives CASSLTSRDRDTQYF.

This chain's CDR3 is CASSPPGQGAEQYF. CDR3 nucleotide sequence: TGTGCCAGCAGCCCCCCCGGACAGGGGGCCGAGCAGTACTTC. The chain has TRBV11-1 and TRBJ2-7, with TRBD1 matching 11 bases. V trimming: 5 bases; J trimming: 6 bases; junction bases outside the gene matches: 6. Germline-derived CDR1 and CDR2 are SGHAT and FQDESV (reference sequence). This CDR3 has 14 amino acids.

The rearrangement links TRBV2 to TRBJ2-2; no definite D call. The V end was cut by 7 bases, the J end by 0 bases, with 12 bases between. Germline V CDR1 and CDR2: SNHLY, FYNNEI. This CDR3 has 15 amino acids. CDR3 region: CASTESGTNTGELFF. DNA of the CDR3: TGTGCCAGCACCGAATCCGGAACGAACACCGGGGAGCTGTTTTTT.

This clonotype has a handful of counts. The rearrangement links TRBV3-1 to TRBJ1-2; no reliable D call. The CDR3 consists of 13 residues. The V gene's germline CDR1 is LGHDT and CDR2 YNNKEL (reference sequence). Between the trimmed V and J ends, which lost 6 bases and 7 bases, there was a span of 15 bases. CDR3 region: CASSLDERRGYTF. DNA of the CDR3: TGTGCCAGCAGTCTCGACGAACGGCGTGGCTACACCTTC.

In DNA form, the CDR3 reads TGCGCCAGCAGTGAACGGGAGGGCACTGAAGCTTTCTTT. Translated, it gives CASSEREGTEAFF. The chain is built from TRBV10-1 and TRBJ1-1; D uncertain. Germline V gene data show CDR1 as WNHNN and CDR2 as SYGVQD (reference sequence). The V end lost 3 bases, the J end lost 4 bases, and 9 bases lay between the germline ends. The CDR3 length is 13 residues.

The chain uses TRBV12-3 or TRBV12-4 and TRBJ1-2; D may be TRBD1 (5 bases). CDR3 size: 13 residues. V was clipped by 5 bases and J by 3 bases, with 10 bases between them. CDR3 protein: CASSTGLDYGYTF. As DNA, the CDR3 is TGTGCCAGCAGTACAGGTTTAGACTATGGCTACACCTTC.

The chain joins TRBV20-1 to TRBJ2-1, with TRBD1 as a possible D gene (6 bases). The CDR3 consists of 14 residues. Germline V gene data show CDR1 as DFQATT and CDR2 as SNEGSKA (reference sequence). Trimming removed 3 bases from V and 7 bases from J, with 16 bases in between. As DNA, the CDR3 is TGCAGTGCTAGTGGGGGCGTCGTCTCAAATGAGCAGTTCTTC. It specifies CSASGGVVSNEQFF.

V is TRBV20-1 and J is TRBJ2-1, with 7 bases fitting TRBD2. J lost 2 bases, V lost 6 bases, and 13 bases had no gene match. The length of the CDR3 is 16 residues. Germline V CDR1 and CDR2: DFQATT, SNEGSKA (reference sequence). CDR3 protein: CSAPERTGLTYNEQFF. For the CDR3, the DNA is TGCAGTGCCCCCGAAAGGACGGGACTAACCTACAATGAGCAGTTCTTC.

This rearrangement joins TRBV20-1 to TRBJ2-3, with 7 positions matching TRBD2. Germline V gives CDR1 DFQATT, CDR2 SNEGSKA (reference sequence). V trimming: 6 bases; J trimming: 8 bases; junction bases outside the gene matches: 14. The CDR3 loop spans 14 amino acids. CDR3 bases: TGCAGTGCCCCCAGACTAGCTGCCTTGGGTACGCAGTATTTT. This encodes CSAPRLAALGTQYF.

CDR3 in amino acids: CASSSAGITAKNIQYF. Here the CDR3 DNA reads TGTGCCAGCAGTTCCGCAGGGATTACGGCCAAAAACATTCAGTACTTC. The chain recombines TRBV28 with TRBJ2-4; D possibly corresponds to TRBD1 (5 bases). Germline loops: CDR1 MDHEN, CDR2 SYDVKM. The germline V and J ends were trimmed by 4 bases and 1 base, with 14 bases remaining between them. The CDR3 length is 16 residues.

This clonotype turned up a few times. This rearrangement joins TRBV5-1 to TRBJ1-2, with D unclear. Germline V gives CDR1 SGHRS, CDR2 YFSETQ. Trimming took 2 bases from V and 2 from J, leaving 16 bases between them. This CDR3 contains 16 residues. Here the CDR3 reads CASSFNPDPNNYGYTF. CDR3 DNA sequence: TGCGCCAGCAGCTTCAATCCAGACCCTAACAACTATGGCTACACCTTC.

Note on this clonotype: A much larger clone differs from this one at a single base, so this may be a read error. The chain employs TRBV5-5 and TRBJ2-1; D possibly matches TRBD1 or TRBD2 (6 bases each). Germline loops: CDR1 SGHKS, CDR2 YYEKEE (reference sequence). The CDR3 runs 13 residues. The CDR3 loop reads CVSSQTRGEEQFF. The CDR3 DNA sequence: TGTGTCAGCAGCCAAACTAGGGGGGAAGAGCAGTTCTTC.

The CDR3 is CATSRARASYGYTF. CDR3 coding DNA: TGTGCCACCAGCAGAGCCCGGGCCAGCTATGGCTACACCTTC. The J gene is TRBJ1-2, the V gene TRBV15, with unresolved D. CDR3 length: 14 residues. Germline V gene data show CDR1 as LNHNV and CDR2 as YYDKDF (reference sequence). V was cut by 1 base and J by 4 bases, with 10 bases left in between. Looking up the rest from reference TRBV15 and TRBJ1-2 gives the full variable domain: DAMVIQNPRYQVTQFGKPVTLSCSQTLNHNVMYWYQQKSSQAPKLLFHYYDKDFNNEADTPDNFQSRRPNTSFCFLDIRSPGLGDTAMYLCATSRARASYGYTFGSGTRLTVV.

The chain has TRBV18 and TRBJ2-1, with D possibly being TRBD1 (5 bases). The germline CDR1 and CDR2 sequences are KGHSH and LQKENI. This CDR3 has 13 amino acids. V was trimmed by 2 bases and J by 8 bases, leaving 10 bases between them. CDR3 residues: CASSPFVGDEQFF. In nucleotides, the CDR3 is TGTGCCAGCTCACCATTTGTAGGGGATGAGCAGTTCTTC.